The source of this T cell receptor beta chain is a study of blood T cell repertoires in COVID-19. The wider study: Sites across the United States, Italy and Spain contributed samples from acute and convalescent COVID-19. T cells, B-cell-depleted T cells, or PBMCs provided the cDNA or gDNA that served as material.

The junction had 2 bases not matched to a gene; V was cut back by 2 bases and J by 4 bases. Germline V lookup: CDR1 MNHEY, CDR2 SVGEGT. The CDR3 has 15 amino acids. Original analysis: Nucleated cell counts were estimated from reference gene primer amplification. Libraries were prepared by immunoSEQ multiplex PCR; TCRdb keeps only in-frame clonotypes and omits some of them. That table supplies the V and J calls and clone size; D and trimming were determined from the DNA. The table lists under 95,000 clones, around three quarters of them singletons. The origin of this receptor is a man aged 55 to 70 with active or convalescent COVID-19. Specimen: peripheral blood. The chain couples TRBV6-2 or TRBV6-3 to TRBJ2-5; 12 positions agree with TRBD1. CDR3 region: CASSYGTGGLETQYF. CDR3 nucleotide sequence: TGTGCCAGCAGTTACGGGACAGGGGGCTTAGAGACCCAGTACTTC.